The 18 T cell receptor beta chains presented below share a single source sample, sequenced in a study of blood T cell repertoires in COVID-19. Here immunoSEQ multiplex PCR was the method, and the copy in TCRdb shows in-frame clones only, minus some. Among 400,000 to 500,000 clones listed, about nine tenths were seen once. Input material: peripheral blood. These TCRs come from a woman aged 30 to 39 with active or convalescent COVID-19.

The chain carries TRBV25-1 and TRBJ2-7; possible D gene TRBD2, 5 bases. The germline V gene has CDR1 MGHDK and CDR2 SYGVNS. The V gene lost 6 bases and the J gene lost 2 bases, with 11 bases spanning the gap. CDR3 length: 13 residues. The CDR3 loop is CASSKVGTYEQYF. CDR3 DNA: TGTGCCAGCAGCAAAGTCGGGACCTACGAGCAGTACTTC.

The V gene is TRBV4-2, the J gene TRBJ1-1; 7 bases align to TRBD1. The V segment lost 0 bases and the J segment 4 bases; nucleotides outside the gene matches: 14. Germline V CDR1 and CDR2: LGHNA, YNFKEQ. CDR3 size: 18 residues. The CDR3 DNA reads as TGTGCCAGCAGCCAAGAAGTCCTGGGTGGAACAGGGGCCACTGAAGCTTTCTTT. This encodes CASSQEVLGGTGATEAFF.

The CDR3 reads CASSSGTSRVGEQFF. The CDR3 bases are TGTGCCAGCAGTTCCGGGACTAGCAGGGTCGGTGAGCAGTTCTTC. V gene TRBV5-5 combines with J gene TRBJ2-1; TRBD2 aligns across 9 bases. Germline CDR1 SGHKS, CDR2 YYEKEE (reference sequence). The J segment lost 9 bases and the V segment lost 5 bases, leaving 12 bases of the junction unmatched. The CDR3 loop spans 15 amino acids.

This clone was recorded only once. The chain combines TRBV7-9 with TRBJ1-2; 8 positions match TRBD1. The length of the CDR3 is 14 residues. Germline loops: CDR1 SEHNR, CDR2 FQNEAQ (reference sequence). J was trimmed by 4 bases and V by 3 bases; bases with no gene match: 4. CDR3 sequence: CASSFDRGPYGYTF. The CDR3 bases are TGTGCCAGCAGCTTTGACAGGGGCCCCTATGGCTACACCTTC.

CDR3 amino acids: CASSLALGHWSV. In DNA, the CDR3 is TGTGCCAGCAGCTTAGCGCTTGGACATTGGTCAGTG. V gene TRBV7-8 combines with J gene TRBJ2-7; D may be TRBD1 (5 bases). CDR1 is SGHVS, CDR2 FQNEAQ, per germline. The CDR3 runs to 12 residues.

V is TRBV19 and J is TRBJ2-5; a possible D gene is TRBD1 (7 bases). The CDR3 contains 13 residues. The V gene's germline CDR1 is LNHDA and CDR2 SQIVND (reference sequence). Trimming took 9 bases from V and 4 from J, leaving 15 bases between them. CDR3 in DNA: TGTGCCAGCCGAAACAGGGGAGGAGAGACCCAGTACTTC. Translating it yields CASRNRGGETQYF.

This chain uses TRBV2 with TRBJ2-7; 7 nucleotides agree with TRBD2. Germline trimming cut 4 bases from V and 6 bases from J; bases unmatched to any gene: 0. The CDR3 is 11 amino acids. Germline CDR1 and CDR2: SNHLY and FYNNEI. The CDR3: CASSGGGEQYF. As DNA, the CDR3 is TGTGCCAGCAGTGGCGGGGGCGAGCAGTACTTC.

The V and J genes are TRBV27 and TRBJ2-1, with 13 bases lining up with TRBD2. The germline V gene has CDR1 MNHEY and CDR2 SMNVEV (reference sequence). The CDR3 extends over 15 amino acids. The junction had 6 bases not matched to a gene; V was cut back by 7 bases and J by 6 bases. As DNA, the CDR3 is TGTGCCAGCACCGGGACTAGCGGGGACCTCAATGAGCAGTTCTTC. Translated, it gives CASTGTSGDLNEQFF.

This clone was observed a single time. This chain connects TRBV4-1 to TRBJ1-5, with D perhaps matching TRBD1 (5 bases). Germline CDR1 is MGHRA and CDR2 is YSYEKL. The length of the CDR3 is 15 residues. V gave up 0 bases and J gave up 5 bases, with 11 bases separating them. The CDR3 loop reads CASSQDPRVDQPQHF. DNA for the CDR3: TGCGCCAGCAGCCAAGACCCCAGGGTAGATCAGCCCCAGCATTTT.

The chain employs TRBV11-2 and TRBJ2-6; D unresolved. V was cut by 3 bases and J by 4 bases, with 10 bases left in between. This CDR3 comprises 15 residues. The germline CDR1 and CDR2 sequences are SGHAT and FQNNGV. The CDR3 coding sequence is TGTGCCAGCAGCTTCTTGAGTGTAGGGGCCAACGTCCTGACTTTC. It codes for CASSFLSVGANVLTF.

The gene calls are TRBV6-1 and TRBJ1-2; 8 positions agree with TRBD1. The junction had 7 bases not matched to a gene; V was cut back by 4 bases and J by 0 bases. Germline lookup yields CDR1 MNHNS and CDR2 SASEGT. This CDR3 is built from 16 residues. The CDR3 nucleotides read TGTGCCAGCAGTGTACACGGGACAGGAGCTAACTATGGCTACACCTTC. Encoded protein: CASSVHGTGANYGYTF.

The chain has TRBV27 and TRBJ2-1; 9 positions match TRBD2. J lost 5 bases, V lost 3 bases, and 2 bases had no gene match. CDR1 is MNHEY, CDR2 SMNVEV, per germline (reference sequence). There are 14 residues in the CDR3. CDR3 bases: TGTGCCAGCAGTTTTAGACTAGCGGACAATGAGCAGTTCTTC. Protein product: CASSFRLADNEQFF.

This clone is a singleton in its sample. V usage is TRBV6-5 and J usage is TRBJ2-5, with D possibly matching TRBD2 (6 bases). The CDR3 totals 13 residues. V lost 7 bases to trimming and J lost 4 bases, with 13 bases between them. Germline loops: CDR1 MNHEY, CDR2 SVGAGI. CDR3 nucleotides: TGTGCCAGCAACTCGCTAGCGTTAGAGACCCAGTACTTC. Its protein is CASNSLALETQYF.

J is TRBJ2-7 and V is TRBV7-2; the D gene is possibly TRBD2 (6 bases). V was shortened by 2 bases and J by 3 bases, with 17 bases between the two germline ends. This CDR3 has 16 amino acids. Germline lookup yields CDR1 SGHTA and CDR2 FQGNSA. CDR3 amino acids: CASSLFLFGSSYEQYF. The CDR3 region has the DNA TGTGCCAGCAGCTTATTTTTGTTCGGGAGTAGCTACGAGCAGTACTTC.

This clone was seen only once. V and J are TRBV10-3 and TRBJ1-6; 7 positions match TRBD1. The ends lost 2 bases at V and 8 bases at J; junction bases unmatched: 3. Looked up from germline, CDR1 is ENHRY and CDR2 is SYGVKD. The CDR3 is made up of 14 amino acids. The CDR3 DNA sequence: TGTGCCATCAGTGAGACAGGGGTAGATTCACCCCTCCACTTT. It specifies CAISETGVDSPLHF.

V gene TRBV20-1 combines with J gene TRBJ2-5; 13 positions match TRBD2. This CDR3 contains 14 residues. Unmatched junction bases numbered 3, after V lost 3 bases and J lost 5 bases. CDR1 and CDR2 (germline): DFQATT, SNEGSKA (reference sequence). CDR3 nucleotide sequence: TGCAGTGCTAGTTTACTAGCGGGAGGGGAGACCCAGTACTTC. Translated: CSASLLAGGETQYF.

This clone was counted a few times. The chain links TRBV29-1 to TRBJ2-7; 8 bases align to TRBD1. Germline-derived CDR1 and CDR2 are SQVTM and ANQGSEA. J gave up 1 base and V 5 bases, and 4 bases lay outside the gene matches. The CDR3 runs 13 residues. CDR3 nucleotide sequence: TGCAGCGTTCGACAGGGGAAGTCCTACGAGCAGTACTTC. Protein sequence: CSVRQGKSYEQYF.

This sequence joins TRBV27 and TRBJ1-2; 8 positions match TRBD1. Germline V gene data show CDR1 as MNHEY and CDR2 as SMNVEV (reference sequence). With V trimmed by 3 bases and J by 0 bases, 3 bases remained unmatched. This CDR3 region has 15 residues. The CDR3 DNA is TGTGCCAGCAGTTTCCAGGGGGCCGCTAACTATGGCTACACCTTC. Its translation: CASSFQGAANYGYTF.